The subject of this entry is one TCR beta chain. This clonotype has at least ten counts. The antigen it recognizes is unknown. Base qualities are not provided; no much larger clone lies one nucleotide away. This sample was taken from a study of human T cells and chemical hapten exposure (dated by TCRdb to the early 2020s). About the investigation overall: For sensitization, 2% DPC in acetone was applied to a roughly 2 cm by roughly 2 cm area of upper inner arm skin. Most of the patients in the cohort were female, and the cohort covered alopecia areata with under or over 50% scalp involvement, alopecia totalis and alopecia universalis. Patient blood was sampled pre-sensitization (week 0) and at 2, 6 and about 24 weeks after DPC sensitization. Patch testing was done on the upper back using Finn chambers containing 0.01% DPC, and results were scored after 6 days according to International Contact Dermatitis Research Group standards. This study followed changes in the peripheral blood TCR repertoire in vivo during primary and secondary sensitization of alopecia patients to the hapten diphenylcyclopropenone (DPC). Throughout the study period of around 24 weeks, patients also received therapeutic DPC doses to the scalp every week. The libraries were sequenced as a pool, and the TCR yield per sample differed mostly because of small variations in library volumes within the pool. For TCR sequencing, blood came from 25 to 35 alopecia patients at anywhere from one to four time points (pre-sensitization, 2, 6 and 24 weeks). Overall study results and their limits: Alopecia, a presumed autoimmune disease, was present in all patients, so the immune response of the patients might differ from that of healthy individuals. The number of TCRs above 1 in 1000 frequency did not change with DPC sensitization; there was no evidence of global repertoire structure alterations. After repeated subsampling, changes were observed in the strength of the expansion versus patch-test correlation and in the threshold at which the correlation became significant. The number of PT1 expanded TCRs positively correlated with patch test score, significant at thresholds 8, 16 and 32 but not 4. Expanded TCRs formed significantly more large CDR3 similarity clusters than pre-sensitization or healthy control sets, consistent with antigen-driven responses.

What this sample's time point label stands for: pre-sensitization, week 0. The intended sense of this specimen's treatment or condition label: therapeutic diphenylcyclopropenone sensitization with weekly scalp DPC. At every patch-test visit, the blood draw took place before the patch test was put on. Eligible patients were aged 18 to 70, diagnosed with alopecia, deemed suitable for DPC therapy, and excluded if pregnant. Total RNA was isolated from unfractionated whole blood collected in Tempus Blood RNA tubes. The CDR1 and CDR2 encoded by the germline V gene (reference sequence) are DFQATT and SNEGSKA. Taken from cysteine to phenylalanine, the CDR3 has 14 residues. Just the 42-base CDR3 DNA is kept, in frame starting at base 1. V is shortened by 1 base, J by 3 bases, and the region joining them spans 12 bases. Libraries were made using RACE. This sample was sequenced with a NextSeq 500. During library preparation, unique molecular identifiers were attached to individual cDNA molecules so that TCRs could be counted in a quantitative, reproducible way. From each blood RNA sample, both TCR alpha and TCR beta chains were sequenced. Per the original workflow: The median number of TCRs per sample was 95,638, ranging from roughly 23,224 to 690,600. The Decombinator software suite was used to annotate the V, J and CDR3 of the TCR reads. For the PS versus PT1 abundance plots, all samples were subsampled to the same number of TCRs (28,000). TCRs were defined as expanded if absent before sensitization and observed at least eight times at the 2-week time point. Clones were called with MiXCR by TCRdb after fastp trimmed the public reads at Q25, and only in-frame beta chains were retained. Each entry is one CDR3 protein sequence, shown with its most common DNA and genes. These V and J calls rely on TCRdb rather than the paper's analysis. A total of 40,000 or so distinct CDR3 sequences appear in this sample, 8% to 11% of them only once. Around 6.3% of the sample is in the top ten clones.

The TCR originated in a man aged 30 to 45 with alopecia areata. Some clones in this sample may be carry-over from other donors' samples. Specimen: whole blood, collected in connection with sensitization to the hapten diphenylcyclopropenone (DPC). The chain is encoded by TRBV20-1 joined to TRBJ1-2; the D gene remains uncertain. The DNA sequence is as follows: TGCAGTGCTAGAGGAAAGGGTAGAGACTATGGCTACACCTTC. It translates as CSARGKGRDYGYTF.